A single sample gave rise to the 25 T cell receptor beta chains below, sequenced in a study of blood T cell repertoires in COVID-19. Assay: immunoSEQ multiplex PCR; the TCRdb copy retains only in-frame clones and omits some. This sample has 250,000 or so clones, with around 90% found just once. Material for sequencing was PBMCs or T cells enriched from blood (not recorded which). Receptors were obtained from a woman in her twenties or thirties with acute COVID-19.

In DNA form, the CDR3 reads TGTGCCAGCAGTTCCGGGACAGGGGGCACTGAAGCTTTCTTT. This encodes CASSSGTGGTEAFF. The chain is built from TRBV27 and TRBJ1-1, with 11 bases lining up with TRBD1. CDR1 is MNHEY, CDR2 SMNVEV, per germline (reference sequence). With V trimmed by 4 bases and J by 4 bases, 2 bases remained unmatched. This CDR3 comprises 14 residues.

V usage is TRBV5-1 and J usage is TRBJ2-3; a weak D match, TRBD2 (6 bases). CDR3 length equals 15 residues. V lost 4 bases and J lost 0, with 12 bases in between. CDR1 and CDR2 from the germline V gene are SGHRS and YFSETQ. The CDR3 protein is CASSASGSSTDTQYF. The CDR3 nucleotides read TGCGCCAGCAGCGCGAGCGGGTCTAGCACAGATACGCAGTATTTT.

The rearrangement links TRBV12-3 or TRBV12-4 to TRBJ2-7; D not certain. V dropped 4 bases and J dropped 6 bases, with 7 bases sitting between them. This CDR3 has 11 residues. The chain's CDR3 is CASSYTAEQYF. In DNA, the CDR3 is TGTGCCAGCAGTTACACAGCCGAGCAGTACTTC.

This clone was recorded only once. The chain carries TRBV18 and TRBJ2-1, with a weak D call TRBD2 (6 bases). Trimming took off 6 bases at V and 10 bases at J, with 10 bases between the two ends. The CDR3 contains 11 residues. Germline V gene lookup returns CDR1 KGHSH and CDR2 LQKENI. CDR3 bases: TGTGCCAGCTCTCAGGAGGGAGAGCAGTTCTTC. The encoded protein is CASSQEGEQFF.

The chain combines TRBV6-5 with TRBJ2-1, with D possibly being TRBD2 (5 bases). The V end lost 4 bases, the J end lost 7 bases, and 17 bases lay between the germline ends. There are 15 residues in the CDR3. Germline V gene sequence: CDR1 MNHEY, CDR2 SVGAGI. CDR3 bases: TGTGCCAGCAGTTCCCCTATCGGGAAGTTAAATGAGCAGTTCTTC. Translation: CASSSPIGKLNEQFF.

This clone was seen just once. The rearrangement joins TRBV27 to TRBJ2-1; possibly TRBD2 for D (5 bases). Looked up from germline, CDR1 is MNHEY and CDR2 is SMNVEV (reference sequence). Trimming pared 4 bases from V and 2 bases from J, leaving 15 bases between. This CDR3 is 16 amino acids long. Written as DNA, the CDR3 is TGTGCCAGCAGTTCCTCTGCCGGGAATACCTACAATGAGCAGTTCTTC. Encoded protein: CASSSSAGNTYNEQFF.

Note on this clone: Additional DNA sequences in this sample encode the identical CDR3. This chain links TRBV18 with TRBJ2-3; tentatively, D is TRBD2 (6 bases). In germline, CDR1 is KGHSH, CDR2 LQKENI. This CDR3 has 15 amino acids. Trimming removed 1 base from V and 6 bases from J, with 14 bases in between. In DNA, the CDR3 is TGTGCCAGCTCACCACGGACGGGAGAGGGGGATACGCAGTATTTT. It codes for CASSPRTGEGDTQYF.

The V call is TRBV6-5, the J call TRBJ2-7; 7 bases agree with TRBD1. The CDR3 extends over 13 amino acids. Trimming at V came to 6 bases and at J to 0 bases, leaving 2 bases not matched to a gene. Germline V gene lookup returns CDR1 MNHEY and CDR2 SVGAGI. CDR3 protein: CASRWDSSYEQYF. For the CDR3, the DNA is TGTGCCAGCAGGTGGGACAGCTCCTACGAGCAGTACTTC.

J is TRBJ1-6 and V is TRBV6-5; D not resolved. The germline CDR1 and CDR2 sequences are MNHEY and SVGAGI. The V and J ends lost 7 bases and 10 bases respectively, with 14 bases between them. CDR3 length: 13 amino acids. The CDR3 DNA follows: TGTGCCAGCAAGCCCGGGGAAGGATCACCCCTCCACTTT. It specifies CASKPGEGSPLHF.

The rearrangement joins TRBV30 to TRBJ1-3, with D tentatively TRBD1 (6 bases). Trimming took off 8 bases at V and 4 bases at J, with 12 bases between the two ends. The CDR3 length is 12 residues. CDR1 and CDR2 (germline): GTSNPN, SVGIG (reference sequence). The DNA for the CDR3 is TGTGCCGCACAGGGTAGGGGAAACACCATATATTTT. Encoded protein: CAAQGRGNTIYF.

The V and J genes are TRBV6-5 and TRBJ2-7; TRBD1 aligns across 7 bases. CDR1 is MNHEY, CDR2 SVGAGI, per germline. CDR3 size: 14 residues. The V segment lost 6 bases and the J segment 0 bases; nucleotides outside the gene matches: 5. CDR3 region: CASSLRDSSYEQYF. The CDR3 DNA is TGTGCCAGCAGCTTACGGGACAGCTCCTACGAGCAGTACTTC.

In regard to this clone: It is likely a read error, because the conserved phenylalanine at the end of the CDR3 is missing. The DNA is omitted, as the CDR3 cannot be located on it reliably, and the CDR3 follows TCRdb's listing. The chain recombines TRBV28 with TRBJ2-4; the table calls TRBD2, which could not be checked here. The germline V gene encodes CDR1 MDHEN and CDR2 SYDVKM. Inclusive of both ends, the CDR3 amounts to 10 amino acids. The CDR3 sequence: CASTPSRPLL.

This clone occurred once. The chain has TRBV7-3 and TRBJ2-2, with 8 nucleotides matching TRBD2. Germline CDR1 reads SGHTA; CDR2 reads FQGTGA. The V and J ends lost 3 bases and 4 bases, in that order; junction bases with no gene match: 4. This CDR3 has 15 residues. The CDR3 loop is CASSFREGGTGELFF. The CDR3 bases are TGTGCCAGCAGCTTCCGGGAGGGAGGCACCGGGGAGCTGTTTTTT.

This chain uses TRBV4-3 with TRBJ2-3; 10 bases agree with TRBD2. After removal of 0 bases from V and 3 bases from J, the junction contained 6 bases not matched to a gene. The CDR3 sequence is 17 residues long. CDR1 LGHNA and CDR2 YSLEER come from the germline V gene. The CDR3 protein is CASSQDLTSGMTDTQYF. The CDR3 DNA is TGCGCCAGCAGCCAAGATCTTACTAGCGGGATGACAGATACGCAGTATTTT.

The chain employs TRBV24-1 and TRBJ1-1; tentative D call: TRBD1 (6 bases). CDR3 length equals 14 residues. Trimming cost V 2 bases and J 6 bases, with 12 bases left between them. Germline V CDR1 and CDR2: KGHDR, SFDVKD. The CDR3 coding sequence is TGTGCCACCAGTGATTCTCAGGGGATAGCTGAAGCTTTCTTT. It codes for CATSDSQGIAEAFF.

V gene TRBV14 combines with J gene TRBJ2-7; D uncertain. Trimming removed 3 bases from V and 1 base from J, with 4 bases in between. The germline gives CDR1 SGHDN, CDR2 FVKESK. The CDR3 is 12 residues long. CDR3 bases: TGTGCCAGCAGCCACCAATCCTACGAGCAGTACTTC. Its translation: CASSHQSYEQYF.

This chain connects TRBV5-1 to TRBJ2-1; TRBD2 agrees at 13 bases. The germline V gene encodes CDR1 SGHRS and CDR2 YFSETQ. CDR3 size: 16 residues. After removal of 0 bases from V and 8 bases from J, the junction contained 5 bases not matched to a gene. The CDR3 bases are TGCGCCAGCAGCTTGGGAGGGACTAGCGGGATCGATGAGCAGTTCTTC. It encodes CASSLGGTSGIDEQFF.

This clone was recorded once. The chain is built from TRBV2 and TRBJ1-6; TRBD1 aligns across 9 bases. Germline V gives CDR1 SNHLY, CDR2 FYNNEI. The CDR3 has 15 residues. J gave up 11 bases and V 6 bases, and 11 bases lay outside the gene matches. The CDR3 here is CASSDGQGSVAPLHF. The CDR3 DNA sequence: TGTGCCAGCAGCGACGGACAGGGGTCCGTTGCACCCCTCCACTTT.

The chain employs TRBV18 and TRBJ2-7, with D perhaps matching TRBD1 (5 bases). V dropped 0 bases and J dropped 3 bases, with 9 bases sitting between them. The CDR3 loop spans 14 amino acids. Germline V lookup: CDR1 KGHSH, CDR2 LQKENI. The CDR3 nucleotides read TGTGCCAGCTCACCACCGCAGGGCTTCTACGAGCAGTACTTC. This codes for CASSPPQGFYEQYF. Full variable domain (rest looked up from reference TRBV18 and TRBJ2-7): NAGVMQNPRHLVRRRGQEARLRCSPMKGHSHVYWYRQLPEEGLKFMVYLQKENIIDESGMPKERFSAEFPKEGPSILRIQQVVRGDSAAYFCASSPPQGFYEQYFGPGTRLTVT.

This sequence joins TRBV28 and TRBJ2-2; D possibly corresponds to TRBD2 (6 bases). This CDR3 is 18 amino acids long. V was trimmed by 1 base and J by 0 bases, leaving 15 bases between them. CDR1 is MDHEN and CDR2 is SYDVKM in the germline V gene. The CDR3 protein is CASSLFVASVANTGELFF. CDR3 coding DNA: TGTGCCAGCAGTTTATTCGTCGCTAGCGTCGCGAACACCGGGGAGCTGTTTTTT.

V and J are TRBV7-2 and TRBJ2-1; TRBD2 aligns across 7 bases. V lost 0 bases to trimming and J lost 0 bases; unmatched junction nucleotides: 2. Germline values: CDR1 SGHTA, CDR2 FQGNSA. The CDR3 sequence is 16 residues long. The chain's CDR3 is CASSLAGGISYNEQFF. DNA for the CDR3: TGTGCCAGCAGCTTAGCGGGAGGGATCTCCTACAATGAGCAGTTCTTC.

The chain links TRBV27 to TRBJ1-2; TRBD1 matches 10 bases. The J segment lost 4 bases and the V segment lost 5 bases, leaving 7 bases of the junction unmatched. The germline V gene encodes CDR1 MNHEY and CDR2 SMNVEV (reference sequence). CDR3 length: 15 residues. The CDR3 DNA reads as TGTGCCAGCAGTCCCCCGGGACAGGGGTTCTATGGCTACACCTTC. Its translation is CASSPPGQGFYGYTF.

The J gene is TRBJ1-1, the V gene TRBV2; 7 nucleotides match TRBD1. The CDR3 loop spans 16 amino acids. Germline V gene lookup returns CDR1 SNHLY and CDR2 FYNNEI. Unmatched junction bases numbered 5, after V lost 0 bases and J lost 1 base. This chain's CDR3 is CASSEAMTGPNTEAFF. Here the CDR3 DNA reads TGTGCCAGCAGTGAAGCGATGACAGGGCCGAACACTGAAGCTTTCTTT. The full variable domain, rest sourced from reference TRBV2 and TRBJ1-1, is EPEVTQTPSHQVTQMGQEVILRCVPISNHLYFYWYRQILGQKVEFLVSFYNNEISEKSEIFDDQFSVERPDGSNFTLKIRSTKLEDSAMYFCASSEAMTGPNTEAFFGQGTRLTVV.

V gene TRBV15 combines with J gene TRBJ2-2; tentatively, D is TRBD2 (6 bases). Germline loops: CDR1 LNHNV, CDR2 YYDKDF (reference sequence). Deletions cut 0 bases from V and 1 base from J, with 12 bases between. This CDR3 region has 17 residues. The CDR3 reads CATSRDRGLGNTGELFF. The CDR3 DNA is TGTGCCACCAGCAGAGATAGGGGACTGGGGAACACCGGGGAGCTGTTTTTT. Drawing the rest from reference TRBV15 and TRBJ2-2, the complete variable domain is DAMVIQNPRYQVTQFGKPVTLSCSQTLNHNVMYWYQQKSSQAPKLLFHYYDKDFNNEADTPDNFQSRRPNTSFCFLDIRSPGLGDTAMYLCATSRDRGLGNTGELFFGEGSRLTVL.

The V and J genes are TRBV5-5 and TRBJ1-3; D unresolved. The CDR3 loop spans 13 amino acids. Germline CDR1 and CDR2: SGHKS and YYEKEE (reference sequence). The V end was cut by 4 bases, the J end by 0 bases, with 5 bases between. The CDR3 sequence: CASSQISGNTIYF. CDR3 DNA sequence: TGTGCCAGCAGCCAGATCTCTGGAAACACCATATATTTT.